The T cell receptor beta chain under discussion was sequenced for a study of regulatory T cells in long-lasting Graves disease. V was pared by 3 bases and J by 0 bases, with 11 bases between. Germline V gene lookup returns CDR1 SGHRS and CDR2 YFSETQ. The CDR3 is 15 amino acids. Time point noted: newly diagnosed GD, antithyroid drugs for less than 3 months. PBMCs were the source of the RNA used for TCR sequencing. As for this clonotype: The target antigen is unknown. It may be a read error: a sequence one base away is much more abundant. A read error is likely, as this CDR3 ends without the conserved phenylalanine or tryptophan.

To make TCR beta libraries, researchers used iRepertoire HTBI primers and Arm-PCR of CDR3 regions. In the authors' methods: Identified segments across samples numbered some 62 TRBV and approximately 13 TRBJ. Using its own MiXCR run on the multiplex PCR reads, TCRdb lists one record per CDR3 protein. V and J calls and clone size were set by TCRdb, not the authors. Of about 530,000 distinct CDR3 sequences detected, approximately 16% appear once; the ten largest clones hold 20% to 25%. Broader study findings: TRBV28, TRBJ1-2 and TRBJ2-5 emerged as the favored segments in persistent disease.

These same records also appear under a second study, on T cells in Graves' hyperthyroidism and ophthalmopathy.

The rearrangement joins TRBV5-1 to TRBJ2-3, with D maybe TRBD1 (6 bases). The receptor was isolated from a woman aged 40-65 years with Graves disease. This sample comprised peripheral blood mononuclear cells (PBMCs), obtained at new diagnosis, from a patient treated with antithyroid drugs. The CDR3 region is CASSYQGQSTDTQYL. CDR3 in DNA: TGCGCCAGCAGCTACCAGGGGCAAAGCACAGATACGCAGTATCTT.